A single sample gave rise to the 29 T cell receptor beta chains below, sequenced in a study of post-analysis software for immune sequencing data. Study results and limitations: Four or five TRBV segments, TRBV5-6, TRBV5-1 and TRBV20-1 among them, were found more frequent in patients than controls.

Carried by the TCR beta cDNA libraries were unique molecular identifiers. Each CDR3 protein gets one entry after TCRdb re-called the PCR reads with MiXCR. The sample has hundreds of thousands of distinct CDR3 sequences, 25% to 30% seen once. What these receptors recognize is not known. The sample taken for sequencing was blood. Receptors originate from a girl under 18 with multiple sclerosis.

There are a few counts of this clonotype. V is TRBV11-2 and J is TRBJ2-3; perhaps D is TRBD1 or TRBD2 (5 bases each). Trimming took off 5 bases at V and 4 bases at J, with 16 bases between the two ends. The CDR3 sequence is 15 residues long. The germline V gene encodes CDR1 SGHAT and CDR2 FQNNGV. CDR3 region: CASSLRGAGADTQYF. The DNA for the CDR3 is TGTGCCAGCAGCCTCCGAGGGGCTGGCGCAGATACGCAGTATTTT.

The chain employs TRBV7-2 and TRBJ2-5; perhaps TRBD1 as D (6 bases). The germline V and J ends were trimmed by 0 bases and 1 base, with 12 bases remaining between them. Germline CDR1 and CDR2: SGHTA and FQGNSA. The length of the CDR3 is 16 residues. The chain's CDR3 is CASSLARPGAQETQYF. The CDR3 DNA follows: TGTGCCAGCAGCTTAGCGCGGCCAGGGGCCCAAGAGACCCAGTACTTC.

The gene calls are TRBV5-5 and TRBJ2-5, with a tentative D call TRBD2 (5 bases). The germline CDR1 and CDR2 sequences are SGHKS and YYEKEE (reference sequence). Trimming removed 1 base at V and 5 bases at J, with 24 bases between. CDR3 size: 18 residues. CDR3 coding DNA: TGTGCCAGCAGCTTGCGGGAATCTGTCGAACTTCCACGGGAGACCCAGTACTTC. Protein product: CASSLRESVELPRETQYF.

The genes are TRBV24-1 and TRBJ2-6; a weak D match, TRBD1 (6 bases). V lost 3 bases and J lost 0, with 20 bases in between. This CDR3 is built from 20 residues. Germline CDR1 and CDR2: KGHDR and SFDVKD. For the CDR3, the DNA is TGTGCCACCAGTGATCCCTCTCTCGGGACACATAACTCTGGGGCCAACGTCCTGACTTTC. It codes for CATSDPSLGTHNSGANVLTF.

The rearrangement uses TRBV5-1 and TRBJ1-2; 7 bases agree with TRBD1. This CDR3 is built from 16 residues. Trimming cost V 5 bases and J 1 base; bases outside gene matches: 11. Looked up from germline, CDR1 is SGHRS and CDR2 is YFSETQ. The CDR3 sequence is CASRVDREVGNYGYTF. The CDR3, as DNA: TGCGCCAGCAGAGTTGACAGGGAAGTTGGTAACTATGGCTACACCTTC.

This clonotype has a count of ten or more. The V gene is TRBV29-1, the J gene TRBJ2-7; TRBD1 matches at 12 bases. This CDR3 has 16 residues. Trimming at V came to 6 bases and at J to 5 bases, leaving 14 bases not matched to a gene. Germline CDR1 reads SQVTM; CDR2 reads ANQGSEA. CDR3 in DNA: TGCAGCGTCGCCAGTAGTGGGACAGGGGGCATCAACGAGCAGTACTTC. Protein sequence: CSVASSGTGGINEQYF.

This clonotype was seen at least ten times. V and J are TRBV20-1 and TRBJ2-3; D is unresolved. Trimming cost V 5 bases and J 1 base, with 16 bases left between them. The CDR3 spans 15 residues. CDR1 is DFQATT and CDR2 is SNEGSKA in the germline V gene (reference sequence). CDR3 region: CSADGPASRTDTQYF. The CDR3 DNA reads TGCAGTGCTGATGGGCCAGCGAGTCGCACAGATACGCAGTATTTT.

The rearrangement uses TRBV4-1 and TRBJ1-2; TRBD1 aligns across 8 bases. CDR1 and CDR2 from the germline V gene are MGHRA and YSYEKL. Losses at the gene ends were 5 bases for V and 6 bases for J; bases not matched to a gene: 5. This CDR3 has 13 residues. In nucleotides, the CDR3 is TGCGCCAGCAGCAGACAGGGGAGAGATGGCTACACCTTC. This gives the protein CASSRQGRDGYTF.

This clonotype has more than one count but fewer than ten. J is TRBJ2-7 and V is TRBV7-2; D ambiguous. V was pared by 3 bases and J by 6 bases, with 15 bases between. The CDR3 is 14 amino acids. The germline V gene has CDR1 SGHTA and CDR2 FQGNSA. The CDR3 sequence: CASSFHGGSGEQYF. The DNA of the CDR3 is TGTGCCAGCAGCTTTCATGGCGGCTCGGGCGAGCAGTACTTC.

This clonotype was seen more than once but under ten times. The chain carries TRBV7-2 and TRBJ1-5, with TRBD1 identical over 7 bases. Per the germline V gene, CDR1 is SGHTA and CDR2 is FQGNSA. J was trimmed by 7 bases and V by 2 bases; bases with no gene match: 5. The CDR3 has 14 residues. The DNA of the CDR3 is TGTGCCAGCAGCTTACAGGGGGTAGACCAGCCCCAGCATTTT. Protein sequence: CASSLQGVDQPQHF.

This sequence joins TRBV29-1 and TRBJ2-5; TRBD1 might be the D (6 bases). Germline lookup yields CDR1 SQVTM and CDR2 ANQGSEA. There are 13 residues in the CDR3. V lost 7 bases to trimming and J lost 1 base, with 13 bases between them. The CDR3, as DNA: TGCAGCGAAGCGACAGGCCCCCAAGAGACCCAGTACTTC. Translated: CSEATGPQETQYF.

This clonotype was seen a few times. The chain is built from TRBV9 and TRBJ2-1; 11 nucleotides align to TRBD2. V was clipped by 4 bases and J by 12 bases; unmatched bases: 12. This CDR3 spans 15 amino acids. CDR1 and CDR2 (germline): SGDLS, YYNGEE. The CDR3 here is CASSPVLAGGPGQFF. The CDR3 nucleotides are TGTGCCAGCAGCCCCGTCCTAGCGGGAGGACCTGGGCAGTTCTTC.

This chain joins TRBV28 and TRBJ2-3; 10 bases fit TRBD2. V dropped 6 bases and J dropped 5; count of bases not matched to a gene: 11. Germline V lookup: CDR1 MDHEN, CDR2 SYDVKM. The CDR3 runs to 16 residues. The CDR3 loop reads CASRLPLAGVQDTQYF. DNA for the CDR3: TGTGCCAGCAGGTTACCCCTAGCGGGAGTTCAAGATACGCAGTATTTT.

This clonotype was seen a few times. This chain uses TRBV15 with TRBJ2-5; D might be TRBD2 (5 bases). The DNA end favors TRBJ2-7, so the J call may be wrong. Germline V gene data show CDR1 as LNHNV and CDR2 as YYDKDF (reference sequence). The CDR3 loop spans 14 amino acids. The CDR3 DNA is TGTGCCACCAGCAGAGCTCCGGGGTCGTCCGAGCAGTACTTC. Protein: CATSRAPGSSEQYF.

The chain combines TRBV20-1 with TRBJ2-3; possible D gene TRBD2, 6 bases. Germline CDR1 is DFQATT and CDR2 is SNEGSKA (reference sequence). Trimming took 6 bases from V and 0 from J, leaving 19 bases between them. This CDR3 is 16 amino acids long. Written as DNA, the CDR3 is TGCAGTGCCCCTAATGGAGGGAGGCCCAGCACAGATACGCAGTATTTT. Translated, it gives CSAPNGGRPSTDTQYF.

CDR3 coding DNA: TGTGCCAGCAGTCGGCCGGGCAACAATGAGCAGTACTTC. This sequence encodes CASSRPGNNEQYF. V and J are TRBV2 and TRBJ2-7; D is unresolved. V lost 5 bases and J 7 bases, leaving 15 bases between the germline ends. In germline, CDR1 is SNHLY, CDR2 FYNNEI. The CDR3 is 13 residues long.

This CDR3 reads CASSQRGDGANVLTF. CDR3 sequence (DNA): TGTGCCAGCAGCCAGAGGGGGGACGGGGCCAACGTCCTGACTTTC. V gene TRBV3-1 combines with J gene TRBJ2-6; TRBD1 or TRBD2 may be the D gene (6 bases each). CDR1 is LGHDT, CDR2 YNNKEL, per germline (reference sequence). Trimming cost V 3 bases and J 4 bases, with 10 bases left between them. This CDR3 is built from 15 residues.

This clonotype was seen only a few times. The chain has TRBV7-9 and TRBJ1-2; the D is unclear. V was trimmed by 3 bases and J by 2 bases, leaving 13 bases between them. Germline assignment: CDR1 SEHNR and CDR2 FQNEAQ (reference sequence). This CDR3 contains 15 residues. CDR3 nucleotide sequence: TGTGCCAGCAGCTTTGGCCCAATCTCCAACTATGGCTACACCTTC. This encodes CASSFGPISNYGYTF.

V gene TRBV3-1 combines with J gene TRBJ2-7; 11 bases line up with TRBD2. J was trimmed by 5 bases and V by 4 bases; bases with no gene match: 7. CDR1 and CDR2 from the germline V gene are LGHDT and YNNKEL (reference sequence). There are 15 residues in the CDR3. Here the CDR3 reads CASSLVAGGPHEQYF. In DNA, the CDR3 is TGTGCCAGCAGCCTCGTAGCGGGAGGGCCCCACGAGCAGTACTTC.

This clonotype was seen a handful of times. The chain couples TRBV27 to TRBJ2-3, with 10 bases matching TRBD1. CDR3 length: 14 residues. Unmatched junction bases numbered 5, after V lost 6 bases and J lost 5 bases. In germline, CDR1 is MNHEY, CDR2 SMNVEV (reference sequence). CDR3 region: CASRRQGAKDTQYF. CDR3 in DNA: TGTGCCAGCAGGAGACAGGGGGCTAAAGATACGCAGTATTTT.

The sample holds one count of this clonotype. V gene TRBV20-1 combines with J gene TRBJ2-1, with D maybe TRBD1 (6 bases). V lost 1 base to trimming and J lost 0 bases, with 19 bases between them. The germline V gene encodes CDR1 DFQATT and CDR2 SNEGSKA (reference sequence). The CDR3 totals 18 residues. The CDR3 reads CSARGGQGLRSSYNEQFF. The CDR3 DNA reads as TGCAGTGCTAGAGGGGGGCAGGGGCTCAGAAGCTCCTACAATGAGCAGTTCTTC.

The DNA for the CDR3 is TGTGCCAGCACCCCGTCGGGCGGCGAGACCCAGTACTTC. Translated, it gives CASTPSGGETQYF. J is TRBJ2-5 and V is TRBV6-6; D is undetermined. CDR1 is MNHNY, CDR2 SVGAGI, per germline (reference sequence). This CDR3 region has 13 residues. The V gene lost 7 bases and the J gene lost 5 bases, with 14 bases spanning the gap.

This rearrangement joins TRBV20-1 to TRBJ2-1; 11 bases line up with TRBD2. V was clipped by 4 bases and J by 5 bases; unmatched bases: 13. Germline CDR1 and CDR2: DFQATT and SNEGSKA (reference sequence). The CDR3 runs to 17 residues. CDR3 region: CSANPFIGTSGDNEQFF. For the CDR3, the DNA is TGCAGTGCTAACCCTTTTATCGGGACTAGCGGCGACAATGAGCAGTTCTTC.

The CDR3, as DNA: TGTGCCAGCAGTTACTTATCCGGGACCCGGGACTCAGGGGGGACCCAGTACTTC. Translated: CASSYLSGTRDSGGTQYF. The chain employs TRBV6-5 and TRBJ2-5, with D possibly being TRBD1 (7 bases). Germline CDR1 MNHEY, CDR2 SVGAGI. V dropped 1 base and J dropped 7 bases, with 25 bases sitting between them. The CDR3 totals 18 residues.

This clonotype was detected once. Germline and junction disagree at one end, which may indicate a read error. CDR3 amino acids: CASSLVLGRVMTKSIQYF. Here the CDR3 DNA reads TGTGCCAGCAGCTTAGTCTTAGGCAGGGTCATGACCAAAAGCATTCAGTACTTC. The genes are TRBV7-8 and TRBJ2-4, with D perhaps TRBD1 (5 bases). Germline V gives CDR1 SGHVS, CDR2 FQNEAQ. The CDR3 loop spans 18 amino acids.

V and J are TRBV3-1 and TRBJ1-2; 9 bases map to TRBD1. The length of the CDR3 is 16 residues. The junction had 6 bases not matched to a gene; V was cut back by 0 bases and J by 4 bases. Germline V gene lookup returns CDR1 LGHDT and CDR2 YNNKEL (reference sequence). CDR3 nucleotide sequence: TGTGCCAGCAGCCAAGATCGGACAGGGGTGCCCTATGGCTACACCTTC. Amino acids: CASSQDRTGVPYGYTF.

The J gene is TRBJ1-1, the V gene TRBV5-6, with D unclear. Trimming shortened V by 4 bases and J by 6 bases, and 13 bases separated the two germline ends. CDR3 size: 13 residues. The germline V gene encodes CDR1 SGHDT and CDR2 YYEEEE. The CDR3 is CASSPGRIPEAFF. The CDR3 bases are TGTGCCAGCAGCCCCGGACGAATACCTGAAGCTTTCTTT.

The chain links TRBV6-6 to TRBJ2-7; TRBD1 matches 10 bases. Germline V CDR1 and CDR2: MNHNY, SVGAGI (reference sequence). The CDR3 runs 15 residues. The junction had 8 bases not matched to a gene; V was cut back by 6 bases and J by 3 bases. CDR3 in DNA: TGTGCCAGCAGAGATGGGACAGGGGTGAACTACGAGCAGTACTTC. It encodes CASRDGTGVNYEQYF.

This clonotype has more than one count but fewer than ten. The chain carries TRBV7-2 and TRBJ1-5; no firm D call. The CDR3 has 12 amino acids. Germline V lookup: CDR1 SGHTA, CDR2 FQGNSA. Trimming shortened V by 4 bases and J by 4 bases, and 5 bases separated the two germline ends. DNA for the CDR3: TGTGCCAGCAGCTCACTAAATCAGCCCCAGCATTTT. Amino acid sequence: CASSSLNQPQHF. Full variable domain (missing parts from reference TRBV7-2 and TRBJ1-5): GAGVSQSPSNKVTEKGKDVELRCDPISGHTALYWYRQSLGQGLEFLIYFQGNSAPDKSGLPSDRFSAERTGGSVSTLTIQRTQQEDSAVYLCASSSLNQPQHFGDGTRLSIL.